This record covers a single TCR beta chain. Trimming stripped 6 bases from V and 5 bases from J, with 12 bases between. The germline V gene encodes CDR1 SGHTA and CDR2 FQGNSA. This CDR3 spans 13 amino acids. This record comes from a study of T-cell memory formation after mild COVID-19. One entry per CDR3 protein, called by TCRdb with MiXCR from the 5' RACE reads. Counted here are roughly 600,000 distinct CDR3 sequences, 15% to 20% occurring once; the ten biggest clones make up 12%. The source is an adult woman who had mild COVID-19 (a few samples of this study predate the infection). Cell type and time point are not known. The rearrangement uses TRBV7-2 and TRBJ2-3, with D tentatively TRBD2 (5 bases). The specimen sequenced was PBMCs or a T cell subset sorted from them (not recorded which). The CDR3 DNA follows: TGTGCCAGCAGGGACGGGGTAGTAGATACGCAGTATTTT. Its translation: CASRDGVVDTQYF.